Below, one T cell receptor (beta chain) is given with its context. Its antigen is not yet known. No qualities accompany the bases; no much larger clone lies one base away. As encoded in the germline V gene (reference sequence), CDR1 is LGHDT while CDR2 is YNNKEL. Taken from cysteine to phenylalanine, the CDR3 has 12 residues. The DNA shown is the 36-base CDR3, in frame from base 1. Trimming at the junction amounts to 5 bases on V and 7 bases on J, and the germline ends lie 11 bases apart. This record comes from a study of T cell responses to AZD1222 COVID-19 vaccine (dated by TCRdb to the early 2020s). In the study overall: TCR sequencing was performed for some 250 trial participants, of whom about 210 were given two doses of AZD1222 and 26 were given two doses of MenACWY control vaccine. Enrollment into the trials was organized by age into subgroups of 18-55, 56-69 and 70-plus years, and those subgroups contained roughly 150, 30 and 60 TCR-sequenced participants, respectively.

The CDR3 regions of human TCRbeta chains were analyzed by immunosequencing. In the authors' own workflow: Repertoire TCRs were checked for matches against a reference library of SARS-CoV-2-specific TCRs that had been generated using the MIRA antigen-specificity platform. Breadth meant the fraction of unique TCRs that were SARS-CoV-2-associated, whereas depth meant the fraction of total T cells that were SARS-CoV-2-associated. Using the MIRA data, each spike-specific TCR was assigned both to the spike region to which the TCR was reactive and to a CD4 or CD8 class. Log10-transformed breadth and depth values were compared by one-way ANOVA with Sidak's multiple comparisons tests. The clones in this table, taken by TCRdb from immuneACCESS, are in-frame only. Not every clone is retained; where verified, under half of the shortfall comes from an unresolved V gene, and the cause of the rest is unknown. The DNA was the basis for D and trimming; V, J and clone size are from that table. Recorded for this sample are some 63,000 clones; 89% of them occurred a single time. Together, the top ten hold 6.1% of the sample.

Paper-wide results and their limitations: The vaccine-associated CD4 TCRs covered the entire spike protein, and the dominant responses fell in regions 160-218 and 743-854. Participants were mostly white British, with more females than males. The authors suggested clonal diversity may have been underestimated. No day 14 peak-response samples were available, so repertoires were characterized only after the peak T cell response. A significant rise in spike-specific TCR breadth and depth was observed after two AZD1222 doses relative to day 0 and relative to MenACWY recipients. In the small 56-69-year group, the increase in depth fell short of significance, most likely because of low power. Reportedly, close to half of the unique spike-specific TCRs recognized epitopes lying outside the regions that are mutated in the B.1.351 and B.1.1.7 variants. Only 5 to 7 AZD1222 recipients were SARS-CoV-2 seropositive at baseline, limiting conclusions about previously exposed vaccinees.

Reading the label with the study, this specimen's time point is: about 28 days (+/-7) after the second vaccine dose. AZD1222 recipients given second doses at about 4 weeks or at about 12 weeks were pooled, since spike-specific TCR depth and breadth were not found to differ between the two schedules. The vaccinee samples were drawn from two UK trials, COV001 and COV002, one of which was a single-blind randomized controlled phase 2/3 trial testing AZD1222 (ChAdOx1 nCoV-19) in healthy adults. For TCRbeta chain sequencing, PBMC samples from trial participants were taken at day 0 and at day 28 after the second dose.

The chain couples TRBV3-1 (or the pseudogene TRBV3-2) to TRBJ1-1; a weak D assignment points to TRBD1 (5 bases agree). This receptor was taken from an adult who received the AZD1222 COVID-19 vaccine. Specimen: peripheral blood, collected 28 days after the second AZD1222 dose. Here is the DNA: TGTGCCAGCAGCTCACAGGAAAATGAAGCTTTCTTT. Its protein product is CASSSQENEAFF.